This T cell receptor beta chain was found in a study of control samples from healthy donors and cancer patients. V gave up 2 bases and J gave up 1 base, with 11 bases separating them. Germline V gene lookup returns CDR1 SGHAT and CDR2 FQDESV (reference sequence). The CDR3 runs 15 residues. Here immunoSEQ multiplex PCR was the method, and the copy in TCRdb shows in-frame clones only, minus some. Its clone listing holds around 190,000 clones. Sequenced material: blood. The chain employs TRBV11-1 and TRBJ1-1; D unclear. This receptor was identified in a woman aged 25 to 39 in good health. CDR3: CASSLREHRNTEAFF. The CDR3, as DNA: TGTGCCAGCAGCTTAAGGGAACATCGGAACACTGAAGCTTTCTTT.